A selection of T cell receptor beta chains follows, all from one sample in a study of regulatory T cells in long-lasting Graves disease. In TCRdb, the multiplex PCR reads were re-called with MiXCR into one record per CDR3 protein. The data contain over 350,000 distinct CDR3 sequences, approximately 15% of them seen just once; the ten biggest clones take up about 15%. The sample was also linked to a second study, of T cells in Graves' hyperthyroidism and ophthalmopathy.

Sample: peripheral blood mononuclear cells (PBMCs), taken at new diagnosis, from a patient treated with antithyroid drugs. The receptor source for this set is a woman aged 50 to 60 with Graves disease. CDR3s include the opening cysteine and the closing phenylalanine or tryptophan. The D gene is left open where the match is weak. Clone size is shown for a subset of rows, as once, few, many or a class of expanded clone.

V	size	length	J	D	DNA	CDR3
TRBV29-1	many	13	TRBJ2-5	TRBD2	TGCAGCGCGTATTCAAGCGGGATGGTGACCCAGTACTTC	CSAYSSGMVTQYF
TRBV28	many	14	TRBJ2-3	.	TGTGCCAGCAATACACCGGGCCCCGTGGATACGCAGTATTTT	CASNTPGPVDTQYF
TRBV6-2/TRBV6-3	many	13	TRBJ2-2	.	TGTGCCAGCAGTTACTACGGCACCGGGGAGCTGTTTTTT	CASSYYGTGELFF
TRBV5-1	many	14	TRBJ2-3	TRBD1	TGCGCCAGTACCAGACAGGGAAACACAGATACGCAGTATTTT	CASTRQGNTDTQYF
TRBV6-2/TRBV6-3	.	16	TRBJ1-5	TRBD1	TGTGCCAGCAGTACGGGACAGGGGGCGGTTGGCCAGCCCCAGCATTTT	CASSTGQGAVGQPQHF
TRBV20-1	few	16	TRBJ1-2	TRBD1	TGCAGTGCTCTCCGGGGACAGGGGGCTTCTGACTATGGCTACACCTTC	CSALRGQGASDYGYTF
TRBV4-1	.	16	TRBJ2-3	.	TGCGCCAGCAGCCAAGATGGGGTTTGGAGCACAGATACGCAGTATTTT	CASSQDGVWSTDTQYF
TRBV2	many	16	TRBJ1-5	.	TGTGCCAGCAGTGAAACTTTGGCAGGTAGCAATCAGCCCCAGCATTTT	CASSETLAGSNQPQHF
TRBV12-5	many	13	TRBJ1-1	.	TGTGCTAGTGCCAGGGGTGTTAGCACTGAAGCTTTCTTT	CASARGVSTEAFF
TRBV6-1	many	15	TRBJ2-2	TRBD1	TGTGCCAGCACCGCCGGGACAGGGGATACCGGGGAGCTGTTTTTT	CASTAGTGDTGELFF
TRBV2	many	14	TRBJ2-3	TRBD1	TGTGCCAGCCGAAGAGGACAGGGAAGAGATACGCAGTATTTT	CASRRGQGRDTQYF
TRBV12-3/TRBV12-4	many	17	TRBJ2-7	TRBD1	TGTGCCAGCAGTTTGGGGACAGGGAATATTGGTACCTACGAGCAGTACTTC	CASSLGTGNIGTYEQYF
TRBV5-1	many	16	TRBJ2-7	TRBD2	TGCGCCAGCAGCTTGAATTATGGGACTAGCAGCTACGAGCAGTACTTC	CASSLNYGTSSYEQYF
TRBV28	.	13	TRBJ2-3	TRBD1	TGTGCCAGCACCCCATGGGACAGGGGTACGCAGTATTTT	CASTPWDRGTQYF
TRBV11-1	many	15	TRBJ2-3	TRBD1	TGTGCCAGCAGCTCCCCGACGACAGGGGGAGGTACGCAGTATTTT	CASSSPTTGGGTQYF
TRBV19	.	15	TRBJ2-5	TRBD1	TGTGCCAGTAGTATGGGGACAGAAGCCCAAGAGACCCAGTACTTC	CASSMGTEAQETQYF
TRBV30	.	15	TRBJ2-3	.	TGTGCCTGGATAAGGTCTAGCCAAACGGGGTATGAGCAGTTGTTC	CAWIRSSQTGYEQLF
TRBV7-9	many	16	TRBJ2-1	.	TGTGCCAGCAGCTTAGTTCCTGGGGTTTCCTACAATGAGCAGTTCTTC	CASSLVPGVSYNEQFF
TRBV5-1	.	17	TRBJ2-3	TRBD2	TGCGCCAGCACGCCAGGGCGATTGCGGGAGTTTACAGATACGCAGTATTTT	CASTPGRLREFTDTQYF
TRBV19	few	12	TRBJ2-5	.	TGTGCCAGTAACGGGGAGGCGGAGACCCAGTACTTC	CASNGEAETQYF
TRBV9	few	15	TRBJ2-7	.	TGTGCCAGCAGCGTAAGCACAGGGGGGGCCTACGAGCAGTACTTC	CASSVSTGGAYEQYF
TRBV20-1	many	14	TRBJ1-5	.	TGCAGTGCTAGAATGGCGGCTAGCAATCAGCCCCAGCATTTT	CSARMAASNQPQHF
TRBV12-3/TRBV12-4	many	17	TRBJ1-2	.	TGTGCCAGCAGTTTAGGCCCCTATTTTAGGGGTGGCTATGGCTACACCTTC	CASSLGPYFRGGYGYTF
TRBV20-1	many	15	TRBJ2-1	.	TGCAGTGCTAGAGACCGGGACTGGCCCTACAATGAGCAGTTCTTC	CSARDRDWPYNEQFF
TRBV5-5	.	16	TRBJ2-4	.	TGTGCCAGCAGCTTGAAGGCAGGGAGAGCCAAAAACATTCAGTACTTC	CASSLKAGRAKNIQYF
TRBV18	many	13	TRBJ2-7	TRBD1	TGTGCCAGCTCACCGAACAGGGGCTACGAGCAGTACTTC	CASSPNRGYEQYF
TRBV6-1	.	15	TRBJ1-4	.	TGTGCCAGCAGTGAATTTGCGGGGACTAATGAAAAACTGTTTTTT	CASSEFAGTNEKLFF
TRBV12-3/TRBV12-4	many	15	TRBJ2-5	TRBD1	TGTGCCAGCTGCCGGGACAGGGGGCGATGGGAGACCCAGTACTTC	CASCRDRGRWETQYF
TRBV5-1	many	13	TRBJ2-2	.	TGCGCCAGCAGCTACTACTTCACCGGGGAGCTGTTTTTT	CASSYYFTGELFF
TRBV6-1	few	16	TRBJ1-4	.	TGTGCCAGCAGTGAACCCGCGGCCCCTCCCGGTGAAAAACTGTTTTTT	CASSEPAAPPGEKLFF
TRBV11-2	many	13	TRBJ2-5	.	TGTGCCAGCACCGACTGGGGGCTCGAGACCCAGTACTTC	CASTDWGLETQYF
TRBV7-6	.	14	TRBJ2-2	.	TGTGCCACCCGTGGGGGGAAGGGCACCGGGGAGCTGTTTTTT	CATRGGKGTGELFF
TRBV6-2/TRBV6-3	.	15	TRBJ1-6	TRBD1	TGTGCCAGCAGCATGGACAGGGCCATAGATTCACCCCTCCACTTT	CASSMDRAIDSPLHF
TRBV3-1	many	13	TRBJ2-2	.	TGTGCCAGCACCCTCAGGGTCACCGGGGAGCTGTTTTTT	CASTLRVTGELFF
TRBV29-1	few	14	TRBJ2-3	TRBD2	TGCAGCGTAAGACTAGCGGATCAGGTAGATACGCAGTATTTT	CSVRLADQVDTQYF
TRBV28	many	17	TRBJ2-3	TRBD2	TGTGCCAGCAGCGCTGGGACTAGCGGGAGGGGCACAGATACGCAGTATTTT	CASSAGTSGRGTDTQYF
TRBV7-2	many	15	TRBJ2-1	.	TGTGCCAGCAGCTTAGAGGTAATGGCGATCAATGAGCAGTTCTTC	CASSLEVMAINEQFF
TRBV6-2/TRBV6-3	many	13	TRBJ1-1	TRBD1	TGTGCCAGCAGATTCCTTGGACAGGCCGAAGCTTTCTTT	CASRFLGQAEAFF
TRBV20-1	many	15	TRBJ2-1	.	TGCAGTGCGCGGATTCCGGCGGTGTCATCGGGTGAGCAGTTCTTC	CSARIPAVSSGEQFF
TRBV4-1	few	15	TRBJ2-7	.	TGCGCCAGCAGCCCCCAAGAGAGGGCCACCCACGAGCAGTACTTC	CASSPQERATHEQYF
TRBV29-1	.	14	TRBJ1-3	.	TGCAGCGTTGTTGGCGGGGTCGTTGGAAACACCATATATTTT	CSVVGGVVGNTIYF
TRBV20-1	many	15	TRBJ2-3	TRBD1	TGCAGTGCTAGAGAGGGACAGGGGGCTATAGATACGCAGTATTTT	CSAREGQGAIDTQYF
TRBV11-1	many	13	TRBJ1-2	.	TGTGCCAGCAGCTTGAACAGGGACTATGGCTACACCTTC	CASSLNRDYGYTF
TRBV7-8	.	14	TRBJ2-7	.	TGTGCCAGCAGCTTAAGGACCACAGCCTACGAGCAGTACTTC	CASSLRTTAYEQYF
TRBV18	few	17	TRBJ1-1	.	TGTGCCAGCTCACCCCGGAGGGGGTCGGACGGGAACACTGAAGCTTTCTTT	CASSPRRGSDGNTEAFF
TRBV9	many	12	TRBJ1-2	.	TGTGCCAGCAAGCGGGGTTGGTATGGCTACACCTTC	CASKRGWYGYTF
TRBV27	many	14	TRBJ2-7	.	TGTGCCAGCAGCTTGTTGGGGACCTCCTACGAGCAGTACTTC	CASSLLGTSYEQYF
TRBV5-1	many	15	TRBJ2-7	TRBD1	TGCGCCAGCAGGTACGCCGGGACAGACTCCTACGAGCAGTACTTC	CASRYAGTDSYEQYF
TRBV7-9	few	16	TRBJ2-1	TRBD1	TGTGCCAGCAGCCCGCGGACAGGTAGCTCCTACAATGAGCAGTTCTTC	CASSPRTGSSYNEQFF
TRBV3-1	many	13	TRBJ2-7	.	TGTGCCAGCAGCCAAGCTGGTGCGTACGAGCAGTACTTC	CASSQAGAYEQYF
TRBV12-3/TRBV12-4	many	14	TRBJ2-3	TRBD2	TGTGCCAGCAGCTTTACTAGCGGGAGAGATACGCAGTATTTT	CASSFTSGRDTQYF